Below are 10 T cell receptor beta chains sequenced from a single sample in a study of vaccination effects on CD4 cells after COVID-19. TCRdb keeps only in-frame clones here, not all; method: immunoSEQ multiplex PCR. The sample contains some 22,000 clones, 60% to 75% of which appear only once. The ViraFEST assay expanded antigen-specific CD4+ T cells with viral peptide pools before sequencing. It was after approximately 11 days of culture that CD4+ T cells were isolated. Vaccine recipients, nucleocapsid antibody negative, had no prior SARS-CoV-2 infection. These receptors are not linked to any known antigen. The specimen was CD4+ T cells from PBMCs cultured with HCoV-OC43 spike peptides, collected before COVID-19 vaccination. This sample's subset: HCoV-OC43 spike overlapping peptide pool stimulation. The source of these receptors is a human donor who received a COVID-19 vaccine.

A single count supports this clone. The J gene is TRBJ2-5, the V gene TRBV6-2 or TRBV6-3, with 15 bases identical to TRBD2. Trimming at V came to 5 bases and at J to 4 bases, leaving 11 bases not matched to a gene. CDR3 length: 18 residues. In germline, CDR1 is MNHEY, CDR2 SVGEGT. CDR3 coding DNA: TGTGCCAGCAGTATGGGGACTAGCGGGGGGCCTTGGGTAGAGACCCAGTACTTC. It translates to CASSMGTSGGPWVETQYF.

This clone has more than one count but fewer than ten. The V and J genes are TRBV20-1 and TRBJ1-1, with D tentatively TRBD1 (6 bases). Germline values: CDR1 DFQATT, CDR2 SNEGSKA (reference sequence). The V gene lost 3 bases and the J gene lost 11 bases, with 19 bases spanning the gap. The CDR3 totals 13 residues. CDR3 in amino acids: CSASFPHRDRAFF. The CDR3 DNA follows: TGCAGTGCTAGTTTCCCCCACAGGGATAGGGCTTTCTTT.

The CDR3 here is CASSQSGLDEQYF. The DNA for the CDR3 is TGCGCCAGCAGCCAGAGCGGATTAGACGAGCAGTACTTC. This chain links TRBV5-1 with TRBJ2-7; D is possibly TRBD2 (5 bases). CDR1 SGHRS and CDR2 YFSETQ come from the germline V gene. Trimming pared 4 bases from V and 5 bases from J, leaving 13 bases between. There are 13 residues in the CDR3.

In its sample, this clone is medium-sized. The chain links TRBV7-9 to TRBJ2-2; D is undetermined. CDR3 length equals 14 residues. The germline V gene has CDR1 SEHNR and CDR2 FQNEAQ (reference sequence). Trimming left V 1 base short and J 2 bases short, with 5 bases between. The CDR3 bases are TGTGCCAGCAGCTTAGGGGGTAACACCGGGGAGCTGTTTTTT. Its protein product is CASSLGGNTGELFF.

This chain links TRBV11-3 with TRBJ1-3, with TRBD1 as a possible D gene (6 bases). This CDR3 contains 15 residues. CDR1 SGHNT and CDR2 YENEEA come from the germline V gene. V lost 5 bases, J lost 2 bases, and 13 bases lay in between. The CDR3 here is CASSLDSKTGNTIYF. In DNA form, the CDR3 reads TGTGCCAGCAGCCTGGACAGTAAAACTGGAAACACCATATATTTT.

The V call is TRBV5-1, the J call TRBJ2-6, with TRBD2 matching over 8 bases. Germline V lookup: CDR1 SGHRS, CDR2 YFSETQ. The length of the CDR3 is 21 residues. The ends lost 5 bases at V and 0 bases at J; junction bases unmatched: 19. DNA for the CDR3: TGCGCCAGCAGTTCGGAGGGCTATTTTATCGGGGGGGCCTCTGGGGCCAACGTCCTGACTTTC. This encodes CASSSEGYFIGGASGANVLTF.

The genes are TRBV2 and TRBJ2-5, with TRBD1 matching 11 bases. The CDR3 covers 15 residues. Looked up from germline, CDR1 is SNHLY and CDR2 is FYNNEI. Germline trimming cut 7 bases from V and 5 bases from J; bases unmatched to any gene: 9. CDR3: CASKPGQGEWETQYF. The CDR3 DNA reads as TGTGCCAGCAAGCCGGGACAGGGGGAATGGGAGACCCAGTACTTC. Looking up the rest from reference TRBV2 and TRBJ2-5 gives the full variable domain: EPEVTQTPSHQVTQMGQEVILRCVPISNHLYFYWYRQILGQKVEFLVSFYNNEISEKSEIFDDQFSVERPDGSNFTLKIRSTKLEDSAMYFCASKPGQGEWETQYFGPGTRLLVL.

This rearrangement joins TRBV19 to TRBJ1-2, with D perhaps TRBD1 (6 bases). V was cut by 5 bases and J by 8 bases, with 12 bases left in between. The CDR3 has 12 amino acids. Germline CDR1 reads LNHDA; CDR2 reads SQIVND (reference sequence). The DNA of the CDR3 is TGTGCCAGTAGTCTCCAGGGGTTGGGCTACACCTTC. Its translation: CASSLQGLGYTF.

This clone was seen only a few times. V gene TRBV9 combines with J gene TRBJ1-1; D perhaps matches TRBD1 (5 bases). CDR3 length: 16 amino acids. Germline V gene data show CDR1 as SGDLS and CDR2 as YYNGEE. V lost 5 bases to trimming and J lost 4 bases, with 21 bases between them. The CDR3 region is CASSWGEGRMSTEAFF. The CDR3 DNA is TGTGCCAGCAGTTGGGGGGAGGGCAGAATGAGCACTGAAGCTTTCTTT.

The V and J genes are TRBV10-3 and TRBJ2-4, with D possibly matching TRBD2 (5 bases). Trimming removed 3 bases at V and 0 bases at J, with 6 bases between. CDR1 and CDR2 (germline): ENHRY, SYGVKD. This CDR3 comprises 14 residues. CDR3 DNA sequence: TGTGCCATCAGTGACGGGGTAGCCAAAAACATTCAGTACTTC. The encoded protein is CAISDGVAKNIQYF.